This TCR beta chain was obtained from a study of cytomegalovirus exposure and HLA in healthy donors. With 3 bases removed from V and 8 bases from J, the gap between germline ends came to 11 bases. Germline CDR1 MNHEY, CDR2 SMNVEV (reference sequence). The CDR3 spans 13 residues. PCR used 60 Vbeta primers and 13 Jbeta primers. Libraries were prepared by immunoSEQ multiplex PCR; TCRdb keeps only in-frame clonotypes and omits some of them. The table includes 150,000 to 200,000 clones, roughly 77% detected once. The chain recombines TRBV27 with TRBJ2-4; D remains unclear. The receptor was derived from a male donor in good health and CMV-seronegative. The sequenced material came from PBMCs. CDR3 DNA sequence: TGTGCCAGCAGTTTTTCGTGGAGAGACATTCAGTACTTC. This translates into CASSFSWRDIQYF.